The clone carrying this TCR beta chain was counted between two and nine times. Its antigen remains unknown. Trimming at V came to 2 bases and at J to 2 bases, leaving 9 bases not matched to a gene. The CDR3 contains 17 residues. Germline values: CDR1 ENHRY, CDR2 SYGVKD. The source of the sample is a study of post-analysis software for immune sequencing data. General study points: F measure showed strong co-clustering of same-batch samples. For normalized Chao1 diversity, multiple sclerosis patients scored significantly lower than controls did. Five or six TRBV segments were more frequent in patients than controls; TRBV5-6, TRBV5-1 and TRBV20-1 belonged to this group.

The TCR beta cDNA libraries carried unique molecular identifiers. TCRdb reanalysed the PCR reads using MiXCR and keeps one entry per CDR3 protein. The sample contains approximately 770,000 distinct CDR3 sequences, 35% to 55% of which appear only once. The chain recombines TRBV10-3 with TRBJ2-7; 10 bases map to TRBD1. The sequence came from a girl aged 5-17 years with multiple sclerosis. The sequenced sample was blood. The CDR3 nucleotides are TGTGCCATCAGTGAGGGTGGCGGGACAGGGGTTCCCTACGAGCAGTACTTC. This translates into CAISEGGGTGVPYEQYF.